This T cell receptor (beta chain) appears in the sequencing data of a study of chemoradiotherapy in HPV16-positive cancers (dated 2022 in TCRdb). Regarding the complete study: Candidate HPV-specific T-cell clones and common TCR motifs were defined by functional T-cell assays performed on cells from two HPV16-positive patients. The study asked whether T-cell immunity to the HPV oncoproteins E6 and E7 changes during chemoradiotherapy and whether this immunity affects survival. The candidate HPV-specific TCRs and motifs were subsequently tracked in TCR repertoires obtained from roughly 90 patients with HPV-related cancers. The research as a whole found: Expansion of candidate HPV-specific clones and E7-related TCR motifs was observed in the tumor microenvironment during treatment, whereas no such expansion was observed for non-HPV-specific T cells. The survival association was reported for HPV16-positive patients, and the functional definition of HPV-specific T cells was derived from only a couple of HPV16-positive patients. Among HPV16-positive patients, expansion of HPV-responsive T cells during chemoradiotherapy was associated with better recurrence-free survival.

Preparation of the library involved the immunoSEQ multiplex PCR assay. TCRdb provides this immuneACCESS table in a form limited to in-frame rearrangements. Some clones are lacking; in checked studies, under half of them reflect an unresolved V gene, and why the rest are absent is not known. The sample table records several thousand clones; roughly 71% of these occur just once. The ten largest make up 13% to 15% of the sample. Note on this clone: The antigen this receptor binds is unknown. No base qualities exist here, and no much larger clone lies one base off it.

Repertoires were sampled repeatedly over the course of chemoradiotherapy, so clonal expansion could be followed in the tumor microenvironment. Including the terminal cysteine and phenylalanine, the CDR3 comprises 15 residues. Of all the DNA, just the CDR3 is kept, 45 bases in frame from base 1. CDR1 and CDR2 are read off the germline V gene as SGHVS and FQNEAQ. The trim is 3 bases for V and 2 bases for J, with a gap of 12 bases between the germline ends. This specimen was acquired from a patient who underwent chemoradiotherapy. The chain joins TRBV7-8 to TRBJ2-3; TRBD1 is a weak D gene call, 7 bases matching. This TCR was sampled from a human donor with HPV-associated anogenital cancer. The CDR3 region has the sequence CASSLSGGNTDTQYF. The DNA sequence reads TGTGCCAGCAGCTTGTCAGGGGGGAACACAGATACGCAGTATTTT.